Listed here are 10 T cell receptor delta chains from one sample, sequenced in a study of delta chains in infants with herpesvirus infections. TCR cDNA was made from PBMC RNA with gamma- and delta-chain-specific primers. TCRdb re-called the RT-PCR reads with CATT. The table lists around 730 delta-chain clones, over 35% of them singletons. The sample consisted of peripheral blood, taken at time point 3 of longitudinal follow-up. Source of these receptors: a human donor who was a Ugandan infant, either HIV-exposed or HIV-unexposed (not recorded which).

This clone is classed as large. This sequence joins TRDV1 and TRDJ1, with 8 bases fitting TRDD3. V shed 0 bases, J shed 6 bases, and the junction held 9 bases outside the gene matches. Germline V gene data show CDR1 as TSWWSYY and CDR2 as QGS. This CDR3 has 16 residues. The CDR3 sequence is CALGELSYWGPNKLIF. DNA for the CDR3: TGTGCTCTTGGGGAACTTTCGTACTGGGGGCCCAATAAACTCATCTTT.

The J gene is TRDJ1, the V gene TRDV1; 12 bases agree with TRDD3. The CDR3 loop spans 22 amino acids. V gave up 2 bases and J gave up 2 bases; unmatched junction bases: 21. Germline V gives CDR1 TSWWSYY, CDR2 QGS. The CDR3, as DNA: TGTGCTCTTGGGGAAGTATGGCCTTCTCCATACTGGGGGATACAGGGGACCGATAAACTCATCTTT. Encoded protein: CALGEVWPSPYWGIQGTDKLIF.

In regard to this clone: Different DNA sequences within this sample yield the same CDR3. V is TRDV1 and J is TRDJ3; 9 bases map to TRDD2. CDR3 size: 24 residues. V dropped 0 bases and J dropped 3; count of bases not matched to a gene: 21. Germline values: CDR1 TSWWSYY, CDR2 QGS. The CDR3 loop is CALGELRPSYPLLGDLWDTRQMFF. CDR3 nucleotides: TGTGCTCTTGGGGAACTCCGGCCTTCCTACCCATTACTGGGAGATCTCTGGGACACCCGACAGATGTTTTTC.

Regarding this clone: At one boundary the junction diverges from the germline segment, which might be a read error. The CDR3 region has the DNA TGTGCCTGTGACCATTCAGGGGGTAGCTCCTGGGACACCCGACAAATGTTTTTC. It codes for CACDHSGGSSWDTRQMFF. V and J are TRDV2 and TRDJ3; D might be TRDD3 (5 bases). The CDR3 is made up of 18 amino acids. Germline V gene data show CDR1 as GEAIGNYY and CDR2 as EKD.

Details on this clone: A read error likely explains this, since a far larger clone differs by one base. The chain carries TRAV14/DV4 and TRDJ1; 13 nucleotides agree with TRDD3. The trim removed 2 bases at V and 1 base at J, leaving 19 bases unmatched. CDR1 TSDPSYG and CDR2 QGSYDQQN come from the germline V gene (reference sequence). CDR3 length equals 22 residues. CDR3 nucleotide sequence: TGTGCAATGAGAGAGCCTGCCTTCCTACGGTACTGGGGGATACGCGTCACCGATAAACTCATCTTT. Its translation: CAMREPAFLRYWGIRVTDKLIF.

As for this clone: A read error is likely here: a far larger clone is one base away. The chain employs TRDV2 and TRDJ1; D gene uncertain. This CDR3 region has 15 residues. Germline V lookup: CDR1 GEAIGNYY, CDR2 EKD. Trimming took 4 bases from V and 10 from J, leaving 24 bases between them. The CDR3 bases are TGTGCCTGTGATACTAATGCATCGTACGCCATAGGACTCATCTTT. Its translation is CACDTNASYAIGLIF.

The J gene is TRDJ1, the V gene TRDV1, with 7 bases fitting TRDD3. Germline loops: CDR1 TSWWSYY, CDR2 QGS. V was pared by 5 bases and J by 4 bases, with 13 bases of the junction left unmatched. CDR3 length equals 16 residues. CDR3 coding DNA: TGTGCTCTTGGGTTCGTACTGGGGACATACGGCGATAAACTCATCTTT. Translation gives CALGFVLGTYGDKLIF.

This clone is classed as large. This chain links TRDV1 with TRDJ3; 7 bases line up with TRDD3. The CDR3 loop spans 22 amino acids. CDR1 is TSWWSYY and CDR2 is QGS in the germline V gene. V lost 4 bases and J lost 0; bases outside the gene matches: 18. CDR3 amino acids: CALGADRIGGYASSWDTRQMFF. In DNA, the CDR3 is TGTGCTCTTGGGGCAGATAGGATCGGTGGATACGCCAGCTCCTGGGACACCCGACAGATGTTTTTC.

To note about this clone: Given a far larger clone just one base away, this is likely a sequencing read error. The sample contains more than one DNA sequence encoding this CDR3. This chain uses TRDV1 with TRDJ1, with a weak D call TRDD2 (6 bases). The CDR3 has 20 residues. V lost 9 bases, J lost 0 bases, and 32 bases lay in between. The germline CDR1 and CDR2 sequences are TSWWSYY and QGS. The CDR3 protein is CALVNAFFLRYSYYTDKLIF. The CDR3 DNA sequence: TGTGCTCTCGTCAATGCATTCTTCCTCCGATACTCTTACTACACCGATAAACTCATCTTT.

The table lists this clone with a few counts. The J gene is TRDJ1, the V gene TRDV1, with 13 bases matching TRDD3. The V segment lost 1 base and the J segment 4 bases; nucleotides outside the gene matches: 21. The germline gives CDR1 TSWWSYY, CDR2 QGS. CDR3 size: 22 residues. CDR3 protein: CALGEQDFHPYWGIRSVDKLIF. CDR3 DNA: TGTGCTCTTGGGGAACAGGACTTCCACCCTTACTGGGGGATACGCTCAGTCGATAAACTCATCTTT.